The 20 T cell receptor beta chains given below trace back to one sample, sequenced in a study of identical twins. TCRdb itself ran the 5' RACE reads through MiXCR, one entry per CDR3 protein. The sample lists about 500,000 distinct CDR3 sequences; roughly an eighth were seen once. These data were also filed under a second study, of yellow fever vaccine responses in identical twins.

The specimen sequenced was CD4+ T cells sorted from blood. The source of these receptors is a woman between 18 and 30 years old in good health.

This clonotype has only a few counts. The junction departs from the called germline gene at one end, perhaps through a read error. The chain couples TRBV28 to TRBJ2-2, with D possibly being TRBD1 (6 bases). The CDR3 has 15 residues. Germline values: CDR1 MDHEN, CDR2 SYDVKM. The CDR3 nucleotides are TGTGCCAGCAGTTCGGCAGGGGCGGGTACCGGGGAGCTGTCTTTT. Amino acid sequence: CASSSAGAGTGELSF.

The chain joins TRBV24-1 to TRBJ1-5; 7 bases map to TRBD1. V gave up 2 bases and J gave up 2 bases; unmatched junction bases: 2. The CDR3 totals 15 residues. Germline V CDR1 and CDR2: KGHDR, SFDVKD. This CDR3 reads CATSDSGQGNQPQHF. DNA for the CDR3: TGTGCCACCAGTGATTCCGGACAGGGCAATCAGCCCCAGCATTTT.

This chain connects TRBV28 to TRBJ2-7, with 7 bases that match TRBD2. Unmatched junction bases numbered 12, after V lost 4 bases and J lost 6 bases. The CDR3 has 15 residues. CDR1 is MDHEN and CDR2 is SYDVKM in the germline V gene. The CDR3: CASSSRRSGTGEQYF. The DNA of the CDR3 is TGTGCCAGCAGTTCCCGGAGGAGCGGGACGGGCGAGCAGTACTTC.

CDR3 sequence (DNA): TGTGCCAGCAGCGTAAGGACTAGTTGGGGTGAGCAGTTCTTC. It is translated as CASSVRTSWGEQFF. V and J are TRBV9 and TRBJ2-1; 7 bases are a match to TRBD2. This CDR3 has 14 residues. V shed 1 base and J 9 bases; nucleotides not matched to a gene: 7. Germline V gene data show CDR1 as SGDLS and CDR2 as YYNGEE.

J is TRBJ2-7 and V is TRBV28; D not certain. Germline-derived CDR1 and CDR2 are MDHEN and SYDVKM. This CDR3 comprises 13 residues. With 3 bases removed from V and 5 bases from J, the gap between germline ends came to 11 bases. The CDR3 coding sequence is TGTGCCAGCAGTTTTGAGGTTGCCCACGAGCAGTACTTC. Residues: CASSFEVAHEQYF.

This CDR3 reads CASSRLSSGGTDTQYF. In nucleotides, the CDR3 is TGTGCCAGCTCACGCCTGTCCAGCGGGGGCACAGATACGCAGTATTTT. The chain couples TRBV18 to TRBJ2-3; TRBD2 aligns across 7 bases. The length of the CDR3 is 16 residues. With 4 bases clipped from V and 1 base from J, the junction kept 8 bases outside the gene matches. From germline, CDR1 is KGHSH and CDR2 LQKENI.

V gene TRBV5-1 combines with J gene TRBJ2-2; 12 bases agree with TRBD1. The trim removed 8 bases at V and 6 bases at J, leaving 8 bases unmatched. The germline V gene has CDR1 SGHRS and CDR2 YFSETQ. The CDR3 totals 15 residues. CDR3 sequence: CASNAGTGGPGELFF. CDR3 coding DNA: TGCGCCAGTAACGCCGGGACAGGGGGCCCCGGGGAGCTGTTTTTT.

This clonotype was observed a few times. CDR3: CASSSPRGAETQYF. The DNA for the CDR3 is TGTGCCAGCAGCTCCCCCAGGGGGGCAGAGACCCAGTACTTC. This sequence joins TRBV5-5 and TRBJ2-5, with D possibly TRBD1 on 7 matching bases. Per germline, CDR1 SGHKS and CDR2 YYEKEE (reference sequence). V was shortened by 3 bases and J by 4 bases, with 13 bases between the two germline ends. CDR3 length: 14 residues.

This clonotype was seen at least ten times. The chain carries TRBV29-1 and TRBJ2-5; 7 bases map to TRBD1. Trimming took 4 bases from V and 4 from J; bases not matched to a gene: 6. CDR1 is SQVTM and CDR2 is ANQGSEA in the germline V gene. This CDR3 spans 13 amino acids. In nucleotides, the CDR3 is TGCAGCGTTGGTAACAGGGGTAGAGAGACCCAGTACTTC. Its translation is CSVGNRGRETQYF.

This clonotype was observed a handful of times. This chain uses TRBV11-2 with TRBJ2-5; D is possibly TRBD1 (5 bases). Trimming took 1 base from V and 5 from J, leaving 11 bases between them. The CDR3 sequence is 14 residues long. Germline CDR1 SGHAT, CDR2 FQNNGV. The CDR3 reads CASSLAQGYETQYF. The CDR3 coding sequence is TGTGCCAGCAGCTTAGCGCAGGGTTACGAGACCCAGTACTTC.

There are a few counts of this clonotype. The chain couples TRBV5-1 to TRBJ2-2, with 7 bases identical to TRBD1. The V and J ends lost 0 bases and 4 bases, in that order; junction bases with no gene match: 6. Germline V CDR1 and CDR2: SGHRS, YFSETQ. The CDR3 extends over 16 amino acids. In nucleotides, the CDR3 is TGCGCCAGCAGCTTGGGACAGGGACGGAGCACCGGGGAGCTGTTTTTT. This translates into CASSLGQGRSTGELFF.

The gene calls are TRBV7-6 and TRBJ1-5, with D perhaps matching TRBD1 (5 bases). CDR1 and CDR2 (germline): SGHVS, FNYEAQ. V lost 1 base and J lost 0, with 16 bases in between. The CDR3 sequence is 18 residues long. DNA of the CDR3: TGTGCCAGCAGCTTAGGCTCCGGGACCGCTTATAGCAATCAGCCCCAGCATTTT. Its protein product is CASSLGSGTAYSNQPQHF. The whole variable domain, filled in from reference TRBV7-6 and TRBJ1-5, reads GAGVSQSPRYKVTKRGQDVALRCDPISGHVSLYWYRQALGQGPEFLTYFNYEAQQDKSGLPNDRFSAERPEGSISTLTIQRTEQRDSAMYRCASSLGSGTAYSNQPQHFGDGTRLSIL.

This clonotype was detected ten times or more. V usage is TRBV5-1 and J usage is TRBJ2-2, with TRBD2 matching 11 bases. The CDR3 loop spans 16 amino acids. Germline V gene lookup returns CDR1 SGHRS and CDR2 YFSETQ. V was pared by 4 bases and J by 0 bases, with 2 bases of the junction left unmatched. CDR3 nucleotide sequence: TGCGCCAGCAGCGCGGGACTAGCGGCGAACACCGGGGAGCTGTTTTTT. Its protein is CASSAGLAANTGELFF.

The gene calls are TRBV18 and TRBJ2-7, with 8 nucleotides matching TRBD1. V was pared by 5 bases and J by 3 bases, with 9 bases of the junction left unmatched. The CDR3 sequence is 15 residues long. Germline CDR1 and CDR2: KGHSH and LQKENI. This CDR3 is CASSTTGQDNYEQYF. Here the CDR3 DNA reads TGTGCCAGCTCAACTACGGGACAGGACAACTACGAGCAGTACTTC.

The chain is built from TRBV28 and TRBJ2-7; a weak D match, TRBD2 (6 bases). Per the germline V gene, CDR1 is MDHEN and CDR2 is SYDVKM. The CDR3 covers 14 residues. The V end was cut by 4 bases, the J end by 7 bases, with 17 bases between. CDR3 sequence: CASSSRLGLGEQYF. CDR3 DNA sequence: TGTGCCAGCAGTTCCCGACTAGGGCTGGGGGAGCAGTACTTC.

A few counts support this clonotype. V usage is TRBV7-3 and J usage is TRBJ2-3, with D perhaps TRBD2 (5 bases). The V gene lost 0 bases and the J gene lost 3 bases, with 7 bases spanning the gap. Germline V lookup: CDR1 SGHTA, CDR2 FQGTGA. The CDR3 has 14 residues. CDR3 sequence (DNA): TGTGCCAGCAGCTTAACCCGGGGAACAGATACGCAGTATTTT. This gives the protein CASSLTRGTDTQYF.

Only a few counts were recorded for this clonotype. This chain joins TRBV5-1 and TRBJ1-1; TRBD1 might be the D (6 bases). The ends were cut back, 4 bases at V and 5 bases at J, with 15 bases in the middle. There are 14 residues in the CDR3. Germline V gene sequence: CDR1 SGHRS, CDR2 YFSETQ. CDR3 DNA: TGCGCCAGCAGCACAGGGATGGTCGGGACTGAAGCTTTCTTT. Translation gives CASSTGMVGTEAFF.

J is TRBJ2-7 and V is TRBV20-1, with 7 bases matching TRBD2. The V gene's germline CDR1 is DFQATT and CDR2 SNEGSKA (reference sequence). The CDR3 is made up of 12 amino acids. The junction had 4 bases not matched to a gene; V was cut back by 3 bases and J by 5 bases. In nucleotides, the CDR3 is TGCAGTGCTAGGGGCGGGAGCGACGAGCAGTACTTC. Amino acid sequence: CSARGGSDEQYF.

This clonotype was counted between two and nine times. The rearrangement uses TRBV20-1 and TRBJ1-1, with D uncertain. V lost 0 bases and J lost 4, with 12 bases in between. CDR1 is DFQATT, CDR2 SNEGSKA, per germline (reference sequence). The CDR3 consists of 14 residues. This CDR3 reads CSARDPVGSTEAFF. The CDR3 coding sequence is TGCAGTGCTAGAGATCCGGTGGGAAGCACTGAAGCTTTCTTT.

In this sample, this clonotype turned up a few times. This chain uses TRBV18 with TRBJ1-5; 7 bases are shared with TRBD1. From germline, CDR1 is KGHSH and CDR2 LQKENI. The CDR3 has 15 residues. V lost 5 bases, J lost 3 bases, and 7 bases stayed unmatched. The CDR3 DNA sequence: TGTGCCAGCTCATCAACAGACAGGGACAATCAGCCCCAGCATTTT. Its translation is CASSSTDRDNQPQHF.